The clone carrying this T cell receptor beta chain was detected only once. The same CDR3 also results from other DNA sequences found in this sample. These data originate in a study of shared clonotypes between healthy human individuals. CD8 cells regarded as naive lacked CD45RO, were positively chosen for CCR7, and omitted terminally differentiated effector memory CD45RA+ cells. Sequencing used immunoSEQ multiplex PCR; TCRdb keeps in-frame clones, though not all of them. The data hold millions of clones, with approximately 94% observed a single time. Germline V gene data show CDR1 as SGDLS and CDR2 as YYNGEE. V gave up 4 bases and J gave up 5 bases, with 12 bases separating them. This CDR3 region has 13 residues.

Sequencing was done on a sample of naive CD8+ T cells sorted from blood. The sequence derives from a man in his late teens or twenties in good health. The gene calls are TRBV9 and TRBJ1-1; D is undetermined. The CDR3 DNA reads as TGTGCCAGCAGCCAATGGGGTGGAACTGAAGCTTTCTTT. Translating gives CASSQWGGTEAFF.